This entry is about one TCR beta chain. Its target is not known. This table comes from immunoSEQ multiplex PCR, and its TCRdb copy is limited to in-frame clones, with some not included. This sample has about 120,000 clones, with roughly 90% found just once. These data are taken from a study of cytomegalovirus exposure and HLA in healthy donors. Study-level background: Per a later analysis, the approximately 600 first-cohort and 120 or so validation repertoires shared one platform. Whole-study results and caveats: Cytomegalovirus association was assigned to over 150 TCR beta chains.

J gave up 4 bases and V 0 bases, and 6 bases lay outside the gene matches. This CDR3 comprises 17 residues. CDR1 and CDR2 (germline): SGHAT, FQNNGV. The origin of this receptor is a woman between 18 and 30 years old in good health and CMV-seronegative. What was sequenced was PBMCs. The J gene is TRBJ2-1, the V gene TRBV11-2; 10 nucleotides agree with TRBD2. The CDR3 nucleotides are TGTGCCAGCAGCTTAGAGCCCGGGACTAGCGTATACAATGAGCAGTTCTTC. This codes for CASSLEPGTSVYNEQFF.